This T cell receptor (beta chain) was found in a study of blood T cell repertoires in COVID-19. Study members were between roughly 18 and 90 years old and lived in 24 US regions. Authors' data handling: It was from reference gene primer amplification that nucleated cell counts were estimated. The table came from immunoSEQ multiplex PCR; TCRdb's copy has only in-frame clones and leaves some out. V and J calls and clone size are as listed in that table; D and trimming were resolved from the DNA. The table includes 200,000 or so clones, approximately 88% detected once. V lost 1 base and J lost 6, with 9 bases in between. The CDR3 loop spans 13 amino acids. Looked up from germline, CDR1 is SGHDN and CDR2 is FVKESK.

The chain recombines TRBV14 with TRBJ1-2, with D unresolved. This receptor was identified in a woman in her 40s with acute COVID-19. The sequencing sample was made of PBMCs or T cells enriched from blood (not recorded which). The CDR3 sequence: CASSQVRRNGYTF. CDR3 nucleotides: TGTGCCAGCAGCCAAGTTAGGAGAAATGGCTACACCTTC.